A selection of T cell receptor beta chains follows, all from one sample in a study of T cell responses to AZD1222 COVID-19 vaccine. Sequenced by immunoSEQ multiplex PCR; TCRdb stores in-frame clones only, minus some. The sample records 100,000 to 150,000 clones, around 85% being singletons. The sequences come from peripheral blood, collected 28 days after the second AZD1222 dose. The source of these receptors is an adult who received the AZD1222 COVID-19 vaccine. Each CDR3 is given with its conserved first and last residue. D genes are given only for firm matches. Part of the rows lack a size; the others show once, few, many or a class for expanded clones.

clone_size | j_call | d_call | v_call | cdr3_nt | cdr3_aa
NA | TRBJ2-5 | TRBD2 | TRBV15 | TGTGCCACCAGCAGAGAAGCGGGGGGGCTGCAAGAGACCCAGTACTTC | CATSREAGGLQETQYF
NA | TRBJ2-2 | NA | TRBV4-1 | TGCGCCAGCAGCCCCACTGGTGGGCTTACCGGGGAGCTGTTTTTT | CASSPTGGLTGELFF
NA | TRBJ1-6 | NA | TRBV11-3 | TGTGCCAGCAGCCAGGGGAATAATTCACCCCTCCACTTT | CASSQGNNSPLHF
NA | TRBJ1-1 | NA | TRBV6-6 | TGTGCCAGCACCCCCGGGGGAATAAACACTGAAGCTTTCTTT | CASTPGGINTEAFF
NA | TRBJ2-5 | NA | TRBV11-2 | TGTGCCAGCAGCCTCGGGGTAGTTGGGGCGGGGACCCAGTACTTC | CASSLGVVGAGTQYF
few | TRBJ1-6 | NA | TRBV15 | TGTGCCACCAGAATCCTCCGGGGGGAAAATTCACCCCTCCACTTT | CATRILRGENSPLHF
NA | TRBJ2-1 | TRBD1 | TRBV7-2 | TGTGCCAGCAGCTTAGGGACAGGGGGCTGGAATGAGCAGTTCTTC | CASSLGTGGWNEQFF
NA | TRBJ1-2 | TRBD1 | TRBV28 | TGTGCCAGCAGGCAAAGTACCGGGACAGGCACTGGCTACACCTTC | CASRQSTGTGTGYTF
NA | TRBJ2-5 | NA | TRBV20-1 | TGCAGTGCTAGTCTTGGGCCGACCCAGTACTTC | CSASLGPTQYF
NA | TRBJ1-5 | NA | TRBV30 | TGTGCCTGGAGTTCGCAGGGCAATCAGCCCCAGCATTTT | CAWSSQGNQPQHF
few | TRBJ1-2 | NA | TRBV5-1 | TGCGCCAGCCACATGTCAACTCAGCTCAACTATGGCTACACCTTC | CASHMSTQLNYGYTF
NA | TRBJ2-2 | TRBD1 | TRBV6-4 | TGTGCCAGCAGTGCGGGGACAGCTGCGAACACCGGGGAGCTGTTTTTT | CASSAGTAANTGELFF
NA | TRBJ2-7 | NA | TRBV12-3/TRBV12-4 | TGTGCCAGCGGAAAAAGCCACGAGCAGTACTTC | CASGKSHEQYF
NA | TRBJ2-3 | NA | TRBV3-1/TRBV3-2 | TGTGCCAGCAGCCTGGGACTTCCCTCGAGGGATACGCAGTATTTT | CASSLGLPSRDTQYF
NA | TRBJ1-5 | NA | TRBV18 | TGTGCCAGCTCCCCTCCGGGGGGCACTCAGCCCCAGCATTTT | CASSPPGGTQPQHF
once | TRBJ1-3 | NA | TRBV6-5 | TGTGCCAGCAGTCGGATGCAGGGCTCTGGAAACACCATATATTTT | CASSRMQGSGNTIYF
NA | TRBJ1-6 | NA | TRBV2 | TGTGCCAGCAGTGGGGGGAAATATAATTCACCCCTCCACTTT | CASSGGKYNSPLHF
NA | TRBJ2-5 | NA | TRBV6-1 | TGTGCCAGCAGTGAGGGCAGGAGAAAAGAGACCCAGTACTTC | CASSEGRRKETQYF
NA | TRBJ1-2 | TRBD1 | TRBV5-4 | TGTGCCAGCAGCTTGGACCCATTTAGACAGGGTGGCTACACCTTC | CASSLDPFRQGGYTF
NA | TRBJ2-5 | NA | TRBV28 | TGTGCCATCCACGGAGCGGAGACCCAGTACTTC | CAIHGAETQYF
NA | TRBJ2-1 | NA | TRBV6-6 | TGTGCCAGCAGTCTCGGACGGCTTGACTACAATGAGCAGTTCTTC | CASSLGRLDYNEQFF
once | TRBJ2-3 | NA | TRBV9 | TGTGCCAGCAGCGTCGGGACGGTCGCAGATACGCAGTATTTT | CASSVGTVADTQYF
few | TRBJ2-1 | NA | TRBV25-1 | TGTGCCAGCACCGCAGACAGAACCAATGAGCAGTTCTTC | CASTADRTNEQFF
NA | TRBJ2-5 | TRBD2 | TRBV6-6 | TGTGCCAGCAGTCCCTCGGGGACTAGCGGGGGTAACCAAGAGACCCAGTACTTC | CASSPSGTSGGNQETQYF
NA | TRBJ1-1 | TRBD1 | TRBV28 | TGTGCCAGCACCAAACAGGGGCTAGACACTGAAGCTTTCTTT | CASTKQGLDTEAFF
NA | TRBJ1-1 | NA | TRBV4-3 | TGCGCCAGCAGCCAAGATCTATCAGGGAACACTGAAGCTTTCTTT | CASSQDLSGNTEAFF
NA | TRBJ1-6 | NA | TRBV2 | TGTGCCACCACCGCGACCGCCGGGGGTTCACCCCTCCACTTT | CATTATAGGSPLHF
NA | TRBJ1-5 | TRBD1 | TRBV3-1/TRBV3-2 | TGTGCCAGCAGCGCAGCCGGGACAGCAGCTTATCAGCCCCAGCATTTT | CASSAAGTAAYQPQHF
NA | TRBJ2-7 | TRBD2 | TRBV5-1 | TGCGCCAGCAGCGTTAGCGGGTCGAACTACGAGCAGTACTTC | CASSVSGSNYEQYF
NA | TRBJ2-7 | NA | TRBV18 | TGTGCCAGCTCACCCATTAACCGGGAGAGCGAGCAGTACTTC | CASSPINRESEQYF
NA | TRBJ2-2 | TRBD2 | TRBV4-2 | TGTGCCAGCACGTCTCCGGGGGGGCCGAACACCGGGGAGCTGTTTTTT | CASTSPGGPNTGELFF
NA | TRBJ1-2 | NA | TRBV5-4 | TGTGCCAGCAGCTCCGGGACTGAAAACTATGGCTACACCTTC | CASSSGTENYGYTF
few | TRBJ1-5 | NA | TRBV2 | TGTGCCAGCAGTTTGGCCGCGAGCAATCAGCCCCAGCATTTT | CASSLAASNQPQHF
NA | TRBJ2-3 | NA | TRBV18 | TGTGCCAGCTCACCTGGGCAGACAGATACGCAGTATTTT | CASSPGQTDTQYF
NA | TRBJ2-1 | TRBD1 | TRBV28 | TGTGCCAGCAGTATACCGGGACAGGACAATGAGCAGTTCTTC | CASSIPGQDNEQFF
NA | TRBJ2-1 | NA | TRBV10-3 | TGTGCCATCACCCAAAGCCCCAGGGAAACTAATGAGCAGTTCTTC | CAITQSPRETNEQFF
NA | TRBJ1-5 | NA | TRBV28 | TGTGCCATCCGGCTGGGAGGGAGCAATCAGCCCCAGCATTTT | CAIRLGGSNQPQHF
NA | TRBJ2-2 | TRBD1 | TRBV5-4 | TGTGCCAGCAGCGGAACAGGGGCCACCGGGGAGCTGTTTTTT | CASSGTGATGELFF
NA | TRBJ1-2 | NA | TRBV29-1 | TGCAGCGTTGAAGGCTACACCTTC | CSVEGYTF
NA | TRBJ2-2 | NA | TRBV11-2 | TGTGCCAGCGGCCAGGACAGGAGGGACACCGGGGAGCTGTTTTTT | CASGQDRRDTGELFF
once | TRBJ1-5 | NA | TRBV5-4 | TGTGCCAGCAGCTTGGGACAGAATCAGCCCCAGCATTTT | CASSLGQNQPQHF
NA | TRBJ2-2 | NA | TRBV5-1 | TGCGCCAGCAGCTCGCAGGGAAGTAGGAACACCGGGGAGCTGTTTTTT | CASSSQGSRNTGELFF
NA | TRBJ2-1 | TRBD2 | TRBV10-2 | TGCGCCAGCAGTCGTTTCCTAGCGGGGGGATCCTCCTACAATGAGCAGTTCTTC | CASSRFLAGGSSYNEQFF
NA | TRBJ1-5 | NA | TRBV7-2 | TGTGCCAGCAGCCGGTCGTTGAGGGCCAATCAGCCCCAGCATTTT | CASSRSLRANQPQHF
NA | TRBJ1-1 | NA | TRBV7-7 | TGTGCCAGCAGCCCCGACAGGAGTAGGACTGAAGCTTTCTTT | CASSPDRSRTEAFF
NA | TRBJ1-6 | NA | TRBV9 | TGTGCCAGCAGCGTAGATCTCCTCCTTTCACCCCTCCACTTT | CASSVDLLLSPLHF
NA | TRBJ1-1 | NA | TRBV6-2/TRBV6-3 | TGTGCCAGCAGTTACGTCGGACGGTCAGCTTTCTTT | CASSYVGRSAFF
NA | TRBJ2-3 | NA | TRBV28 | TGTGCCAGCAGCCGCACATCTAGCACAGATACGCAGTATTTT | CASSRTSSTDTQYF
medium-sized | TRBJ1-6 | NA | TRBV5-4 | TGTGCCAGCAGCTTGGCCCGGGGTTTAAGTTCACCCCTCCACTTT | CASSLARGLSSPLHF